This section outlines one T cell receptor beta chain sequence together with its context. These data are taken from a study of blood T cell repertoires in COVID-19. Overall study context: COVID-19 samples, acute and convalescent, were from the United States, Italy and Spain. Nucleic acid was either cDNA or gDNA, and it came from T cells, B-cell-depleted T cells, or PBMCs.

Original processing methods: Estimates of nucleated cell counts were drawn from the amplification of reference gene primers. The method was immunoSEQ multiplex PCR; TCRdb's version includes in-frame clones alone and lacks a portion of them. That table furnishes V, J and clone size, whereas the DNA furnished D and trimming. The table has approximately 66,000 clones, just over 85% seen once. In germline, CDR1 is LNHDA, CDR2 SQIVND (reference sequence). The CDR3 loop spans 15 amino acids. After removal of 3 bases from V and 5 bases from J, the junction contained 6 bases not matched to a gene. The sample comprised peripheral blood. The genes are TRBV19 and TRBJ2-3; 9 bases align to TRBD2. This TCR was sampled from a man aged 50 or older with active COVID-19. This chain's CDR3 is CASSISGGGVDTQYF. In DNA form, the CDR3 reads TGTGCCAGTAGTATCAGTGGCGGGGGGGTAGATACGCAGTATTTT.